The 22 T cell receptor beta chains below were found in one sample sequenced in a study of T cell responses to AZD1222 COVID-19 vaccine. The assay was immunoSEQ multiplex PCR, and TCRdb's table has in-frame clones only and misses some. The profile shows 140,000 to 150,000 clones, around nine tenths of them singletons. Specimen: peripheral blood, collected on day 0 of AZD1222 vaccination. The receptors shown here come from an adult in good health.

The chain carries TRBV5-1 and TRBJ1-1; possibly TRBD1 for D (5 bases). The CDR3 is made up of 16 amino acids. Between the trimmed V and J ends, which lost 1 base and 2 bases, there was a span of 15 bases. The germline V gene has CDR1 SGHRS and CDR2 YFSETQ. The CDR3 DNA follows: TGCGCCAGCAGCTTGCAGTTAACAGGAACAAACACTGAAGCTTTCTTT. Amino acids: CASSLQLTGTNTEAFF.

This sequence joins TRBV14 and TRBJ1-1; D ambiguous. The germline gives CDR1 SGHDN, CDR2 FVKESK. The CDR3 extends over 12 amino acids. Trimming pared 0 bases from V and 6 bases from J, leaving 5 bases between. CDR3 amino acids: CASSQDYPEAFF. In nucleotides, the CDR3 is TGTGCCAGCAGCCAAGATTATCCTGAAGCTTTCTTT. The variable domain in full, completed from reference TRBV14 and TRBJ1-1, reads EAGVTQFPSHSVIEKGQTVTLRCDPISGHDNLYWYRRVMGKEIKFLLHFVKESKQDESGMPNNRFLAERTGGTYSTLKVQPAELEDSGVYFCASSQDYPEAFFGQGTRLTVV.

This chain connects TRBV6-5 to TRBJ1-6, with a weak D call TRBD1 (5 bases). The CDR3 is 14 residues long. Trimming cost V 6 bases and J 10 bases, with 16 bases left between them. CDR1 is MNHEY and CDR2 is SVGAGI in the germline V gene. The CDR3 sequence: CASRGRDARSPLHF. CDR3 coding DNA: TGTGCCAGCAGGGGGCGGGACGCTCGATCACCCCTCCACTTT.

V and J are TRBV2 and TRBJ2-6; the match to TRBD1 covers 8 bases. The CDR3 contains 15 residues. Unmatched junction bases numbered 7, after V lost 6 bases and J lost 6 bases. Looked up from germline, CDR1 is SNHLY and CDR2 is FYNNEI. This CDR3 is CASRTGTGQANVLTF. The CDR3 bases are TGTGCCAGCAGGACCGGGACAGGCCAGGCCAACGTCCTGACTTTC.

The chain recombines TRBV27 with TRBJ2-1; D unclear. Germline-derived CDR1 and CDR2 are MNHEY and SMNVEV (reference sequence). The CDR3 loop spans 14 amino acids. Trimming took 8 bases from V and 8 from J, leaving 19 bases between them. CDR3 amino acids: CASYFRYVSDEQFF. The CDR3 coding sequence is TGTGCCAGCTATTTTCGGTACGTTTCCGATGAGCAGTTCTTC.

The rearrangement links TRBV4-2 to TRBJ1-2; 11 bases fit TRBD1. The V gene end was trimmed by 1 base and the J gene end by 5 bases; junction bases not matched to a gene: 3. CDR1 is LGHNA, CDR2 YNFKEQ, per germline. The CDR3 length is 15 residues. Written as DNA, the CDR3 is TGTGCCAGCAGCCAAGGGACAGGGGGCGGATATGGCTACACCTTC. Its protein is CASSQGTGGGYGYTF.

The rearrangement uses TRBV3-1 (or the pseudogene TRBV3-2) and TRBJ2-3; no clear D. CDR1 LGHDT and CDR2 YNNKEL come from the germline V gene (reference sequence). This CDR3 is 13 amino acids long. V lost 3 bases to trimming and J lost 5 bases, with 9 bases between them. CDR3 sequence reads: CASSQASLDTQYF. The CDR3 nucleotides read TGTGCCAGCAGCCAGGCAAGTTTAGATACGCAGTATTTT.

This chain connects TRBV24-1 to TRBJ2-7, with D possibly being TRBD1 (6 bases). The CDR3 length is 13 residues. Trimming pared 4 bases from V and 2 bases from J, leaving 8 bases between. Germline V gives CDR1 KGHDR, CDR2 SFDVKD. The CDR3 protein is CATSDRTAYEQYF. The CDR3 coding sequence is TGTGCCACCAGTGACCGGACAGCCTACGAGCAGTACTTC.

This chain uses TRBV21-1 with TRBJ2-1; the tabulated D call, TRBD2, remains unverified against the DNA. TRBV21-1 is deemed a pseudogene. The CDR3 loop spans 17 amino acids. The CDR3 nucleotides are TGTGCCAGCCCCCCTTCCGTACCGGGGAGCTCCTACAATGAGCAGTTCTTC. Translation: CASPPSVPGSSYNEQFF.

This clone was seen only once. J is TRBJ2-1 and V is TRBV7-3; TRBD1 might be the D (5 bases). The germline V gene has CDR1 SGHTA and CDR2 FQGTGA. The CDR3 has 14 residues. With 2 bases removed from V and 4 bases from J, the gap between germline ends came to 9 bases. The CDR3 is CASSLGPGYNEQFF. DNA of the CDR3: TGTGCCAGCAGCTTAGGGCCAGGGTACAATGAGCAGTTCTTC.

The chain couples TRBV7-2 to TRBJ2-2; D not certain. The germline V and J ends were trimmed by 4 bases and 1 base, with 10 bases remaining between them. Germline loops: CDR1 SGHTA, CDR2 FQGNSA. The CDR3 totals 15 residues. DNA for the CDR3: TGTGCCAGCAGCTCACCGACAATGAACACCGGGGAGCTGTTTTTT. Protein product: CASSSPTMNTGELFF. Using reference TRBV7-2 and TRBJ2-2 for the parts outside the CDR3, the full variable domain is GAGVSQSPSNKVTEKGKDVELRCDPISGHTALYWYRQSLGQGLEFLIYFQGNSAPDKSGLPSDRFSAERTGGSVSTLTIQRTQQEDSAVYLCASSSPTMNTGELFFGEGSRLTVL.

The J gene is TRBJ1-6, the V gene TRBV5-1; D ambiguous. The length of the CDR3 is 16 residues. Trimming pared 0 bases from V and 6 bases from J, leaving 13 bases between. Germline loops: CDR1 SGHRS, CDR2 YFSETQ. In DNA, the CDR3 is TGCGCCAGCAGCTTGGATCCGGGCATGGGTAATTCACCCCTCCACTTT. Translating it yields CASSLDPGMGNSPLHF.

The chain couples TRBV5-8 to TRBJ1-3; 7 bases are a match to TRBD1. The CDR3 runs to 17 residues. The V gene's germline CDR1 is SGHTS and CDR2 YDEGEE. J gave up 0 bases and V 2 bases, and 8 bases lay outside the gene matches. CDR3 protein: CASSFVVNRGSGNTIYF. CDR3 DNA: TGTGCCAGCAGCTTCGTGGTGAACAGGGGCTCTGGAAACACCATATATTTT.

This chain links TRBV7-6 with TRBJ2-7; D gene uncertain. Germline loops: CDR1 SGHVS, CDR2 FNYEAQ. V was shortened by 5 bases and J by 3 bases, with 20 bases between the two germline ends. This CDR3 comprises 16 residues. CDR3 DNA: TGTGCCAGCAGCACGGCCTCAAACAAGAAGCTCTACGAGCAGTACTTC. Its protein product is CASSTASNKKLYEQYF.

The J gene is TRBJ1-2, the V gene TRBV28; no clear D. Germline V gene sequence: CDR1 MDHEN, CDR2 SYDVKM. This CDR3 is built from 13 residues. V gave up 6 bases and J gave up 5 bases, with 13 bases separating them. The chain's CDR3 is CASRRDPRYGYTF. The CDR3 DNA sequence: TGTGCCAGCAGACGGGATCCAAGATATGGCTACACCTTC.

The chain recombines TRBV19 with TRBJ1-5; D not certain. Per germline, CDR1 LNHDA and CDR2 SQIVND (reference sequence). The CDR3 consists of 13 residues. V was pared by 3 bases and J by 6 bases, with 9 bases between. This CDR3 is CASSIGMAQPQHF. Here the CDR3 DNA reads TGTGCCAGTAGTATTGGTATGGCTCAGCCCCAGCATTTT.

V and J are TRBV21-1 and TRBJ2-1; the D call of TRBD2 is as the table states it, not checked on the DNA. TRBV21-1 counts as a pseudogene. The CDR3 runs 12 residues. The CDR3 DNA reads TGTGCCAGCAGCGGTCAGCGGAATGAGCAGTTCTTC. This encodes CASSGQRNEQFF.

The DNA of the CDR3 is TGCGCCAGCAGCTTGGGTTATTCAGGGGGCGCCGCGTTGAACACTGAAGCTTTCTTT. Translating it yields CASSLGYSGGAALNTEAFF. This rearrangement joins TRBV5-1 to TRBJ1-1; 8 nucleotides agree with TRBD1. Germline V CDR1 and CDR2: SGHRS, YFSETQ. The CDR3 totals 19 residues. V gave up 0 bases and J gave up 0 bases; unmatched junction bases: 13.

CDR3 amino acids: CASSADRGQAEAFF. CDR3 coding DNA: TGTGCCAGCTCGGCTGACAGGGGGCAGGCTGAAGCTTTCTTT. The V and J genes are TRBV18 and TRBJ1-1; 10 nucleotides line up with TRBD1. The V gene's germline CDR1 is KGHSH and CDR2 LQKENI. The CDR3 is 14 amino acids. With 6 bases clipped from V and 6 bases from J, the junction kept 7 bases outside the gene matches.

This clone was seen once. V and J are TRBV7-6 and TRBJ2-7, with D unclear. The length of the CDR3 is 15 residues. Germline V gene sequence: CDR1 SGHVS, CDR2 FNYEAQ. V was cut by 5 bases and J by 3 bases, with 17 bases left in between. This CDR3 reads CASSPVTSLDYEQYF. The DNA of the CDR3 is TGTGCCAGCAGCCCAGTAACGTCGTTGGACTACGAGCAGTACTTC.

Of note for this clone: The sample has other DNA sequences that encode this CDR3 too. The chain has TRBV5-1 and TRBJ1-1; weak D call: TRBD1 (5 bases). CDR1 and CDR2 (germline): SGHRS, YFSETQ. V lost 2 bases, J lost 0 bases, and 5 bases lay in between. The CDR3 runs 13 residues. This chain's CDR3 is CASSLGVNTEAFF. CDR3 DNA sequence: TGCGCCAGCAGCTTAGGGGTGAACACTGAAGCTTTCTTT.

The rearrangement links TRBV27 to TRBJ1-1; D is unclear. The CDR3 is made up of 14 amino acids. The ends were cut back, 3 bases at V and 2 bases at J, with 10 bases in the middle. CDR1 is MNHEY and CDR2 is SMNVEV in the germline V gene (reference sequence). The CDR3, as DNA: TGTGCCAGCAGTTTGTCCGGAAAAAACACTGAAGCTTTCTTT. It translates to CASSLSGKNTEAFF.